This paragraph covers one TCR beta chain sequence. This clone's antigen is unknown. Base qualities are missing; no much larger clone stands one base away. The library relied on the immunoSEQ multiplex PCR assay. For the multiplex PCR, a mixture combining 60 forward primers for TCR Vbeta segments and 13 reverse primers for TCR Jbeta segments was used. The CDR3 region of rearranged TCR beta genes was amplified from genomic DNA by a multiplex PCR assay. The Illumina HiSeq System was used to sequence the amplified TCR beta libraries as 87-base-pair reads. The authors' pipeline ran thus. A later analysis tallied approximately 87 million unique TCR beta chains across the 666 repertoires, and some 10 million of those chains were shared by two or more donors. To remove PCR and sequencing errors, raw reads were error-corrected and collapsed into unique sequences using a nearest-neighbor algorithm that merged closely related sequences. CDR3 sequences were aligned to IMGT reference sequences to assign V, D and J gene segments. For a sequence to be retained, at least a six-nucleotide match to both a V gene segment and a J gene segment was required. A rearrangement counted as productive if the CDR3 had no stop codons and remained in frame with V and J, and every other rearrangement counted as non-productive. CDR3 was defined according to IMGT convention as the region running from the second conserved V-encoded cysteine to the conserved J-encoded phenylalanine. In an earlier analysis of around 540 of the donors, sequences lacking an unambiguous match to a single V gene segment were excluded. In an earlier analysis of 587 of the donors, a V segment was called functional when productive rearrangements were above 56.7%, and segregating when the standard deviation between donors exceeded 5%. A statistical classification framework was built for diagnosing cytomegalovirus status from the catalog of TCR beta chain sequences. V and J gene assignment, in a later analysis, came from comparing TCR nucleotide sequences with IMGT/GENE-DB human TR gene sequences. Using the TCRdist pipeline, a later analysis assigned CDR3 sequences along with most-parsimonious VDJ recombination scenarios. In a later analysis, each TCR beta chain was defined by its CDR3 amino acid sequence together with its V-gene family, and reads without a unique V-gene family were excluded. To address suspected cross-contamination and a sequencing artifact, a later analysis removed around 600 highly shared, low-generation-probability nucleotide sequences. A later analysis calculated a clonal expansion index for each public chain from normalized within-repertoire ranks of inferred template counts. In a later analysis, generation probabilities were computed using a VDJ recombination model fitted to out-of-frame rearrangements, and the results were checked against IGoR. In a later analysis, hypergeometric tests were used to score TCR-TCR, TCR-HLA and TCR-CMV co-occurrence, with a repertoire-size bias correction applied to TCR pairs. In a later analysis, false discovery rates were estimated by permuting HLA or CMV assignments 20 times. In a later analysis, co-occurring TCRs were grouped with DBSCAN, and TCRdist sequence similarity was added when clustering was performed within HLA-allele-positive subsets. Repertoires with fewer than 30,000 or more than 120,000 public chains were left out of co-occurrence clustering, as were several repertoires with anomalous nucleotide sharing. TCRdb took this table from immuneACCESS and kept in-frame rearrangements with V and J called. Such tables lack part of the clones; where checked against another copy, unresolved V genes explain under half of the gap, and the rest is unexplained. Clonal size and the V and J genes are those of that table, whereas D and trimming came from the DNA. In this sample the table shows hundreds of thousands of clones, roughly two thirds of which occur a single time. The ten largest account for approximately 2.5% of the sample.

The cohort comprised approximately 700 healthy bone marrow donors. Cohort members were all nominally healthy when sampled, although unrecorded immune exposures were likely present. The donor tested CMV seronegative, placing the donor among the 350 or so seronegative members of the cohort. A peripheral blood sample was collected from each donor, and TCR beta sequencing was performed on peripheral blood mononuclear cells. Genomic DNA was extracted from the blood cell samples with the Qiagen DNeasy Blood Extraction Kit. The record originates from a study of cytomegalovirus exposure and HLA in healthy donors (dated by TCRdb to 2016 to 2017). At the level of the whole study: In an earlier analysis of roughly 590 of the donors, 276 Gb of sequence data and about 110 million unique TCR beta sequences from 180 million or so T cells were reported. Rather than using new phenotypic data, the later analysis identified candidate immune exposures from TCR beta sequences and from how often those sequences occurred across donors. All discovery cohort repertoires had been generated using a single sequencing platform. Besides the first cohort of some 670 subjects, a separate validation cohort made up of over 100 different subjects was used. Donor age, sex, ethnicity and CMV serostatus were collected together with the repertoire data. The study combined high-throughput TCR immunosequencing, statistical association of individual TCRs with disease status, and machine learning to predict cytomegalovirus infection status. A later analysis re-analyzed previously published TCR beta repertoires from 600 to 850 donors and added high-resolution HLA genotyping to study TCR occurrence patterns. The study profiled the T cell repertoires of 500 to 800 subjects by immunosequencing and related them to cytomegalovirus serostatus. Of the 398 genotyped donors, 81% were placed in the genetic ancestry cluster associated with self-reported Caucasian donors. The aim of the study was to test whether cataloging public T cell receptors could identify signatures of past pathogen exposure. HLA typing included class I and class II loci at four-digit resolution. Among some 410 genotyped donors of the cohort, an average of about 220,000 unique TCR beta nucleotide sequences was sequenced per donor, of which about 18% were non-productive. Roughly 5 DR-DQ haplotypes were handled as single units for association and clustering because linkage in the cohort was strong. The number of donors typed differed by locus, with roughly 620-630 for A, B, C, DRB1 and DQB1, around 500 for DQA1, about 610 for DPA1, and some 440 for DPB1. An earlier analysis of 587 of the donors applied high-throughput TCR beta sequencing to assess whether each TCR beta V gene segment acted as functional or pseudogenic. An early release that covered roughly 600 HLA-typed donors contained about 300 gigabases of sequencing data and some 87 million unique TCR sequences. Genome-wide SNP genotypes for about 60% of the roughly 700 donors were used in a later genetic analysis, which treated that subset as a discovery cohort. Overall study outcomes, separate from this receptor: A further reported finding was that TCR beta sequences accurately predicted the HLA-A and HLA-B alleles for most subjects in the first cohort. A later analysis found that most CMV-associated TCR beta chains appeared HLA-restricted, with HLA associations seemingly driven largely by CMV exposure. Because counts were too low, approximately 18 rarely observed V segments, including chromosome 9 orphons, were excluded from the earlier analysis of several hundred of the donors. Strong co-occurrence of HLA alleles, especially DR and DQ, made assigning TCR associations to individual alleles difficult. According to a later genetic analysis, donors in an Asian-associated ancestry cluster had fewer N-insertions in productive TCRs than the approximately 690-donor mean. In a later genetic analysis, a missense DCLRE1C variant was associated with V-gene and J-gene trimming of TCR beta chains, and the association was replicated in an independent cohort. In a later analysis, TCR association rates were found to vary across HLA loci, with the most associated TCRs seen for DRB1 alleles and the fewest for HLA-C alleles. According to a later analysis, parvovirus B19, influenza, CMV and Epstein-Barr virus appeared linked to several top co-occurrence clusters. A cluster of highly shared sequence variants was judged likely to represent a technical artifact of the sequencing pipeline. HLA typing was unavailable for some donors at each locus, so association tests used only the typed subset. In a later analysis, some 17,000 TCR beta sequences were associated with specific HLA alleles at a false discovery rate of 0.05. Presence/absence analyses assumed roughly uniform sequencing depth across donors, an assumption that may not hold. Three of the identified cytomegalovirus-associated TCR beta chains were confirmed in vitro to be specific for cytomegalovirus antigens. According to the authors, the approach could potentially be generalized to other disease states and immunological phenotypes. Linkage disequilibrium might explain the correlated functional status among segregating V segments, but an unknown experimental factor could not be ruled out. Immune exposure information for the cohort was limited to CMV serostatus. The study gave a list of some 150 TCR beta chains associated with cytomegalovirus. The classifier was reported to diagnose cytomegalovirus status with high specificity and sensitivity in both the original cohort and the validation cohort. Only TCR beta chains were sequenced in this cohort, and the absence of alpha or paired-chain data limited detectable features. In an earlier analysis of around 600 of the donors, most TCR beta V segments were observed in productive rearrangements about 87% or about 30% of the time, broadly matching IMGT annotations. Across donors, most TCR sequences were observed very rarely, whereas some public TCRs were present in many individuals. A later analysis found that HLA-associated TCR beta chains were more clonally expanded and had lower generation probabilities than equally common non-associated chains.

This clonotype was obtained from a female donor in good health and CMV-seronegative. Sample: PBMCs.

The CDR3 reads CASNGGLPYNEQFF. The DNA sequence is TGTGCCAGCAACGGCGGTTTACCCTACAATGAGCAGTTCTTC. The chain employs TRBV2 and TRBJ2-1, with no D gene named confidently. Per the germline V gene, SNHLY is the CDR1 and FYNNEI is the CDR2. The CDR3 numbers 14 residues from cysteine through phenylalanine. Only CDR3 DNA remains: 42 bases, in frame from the first base. V is pared back by 7 bases and J by 2 bases, with 12 bases lying between the germline termini.